This entry concerns a single T cell receptor beta chain. The antigen it recognizes is unknown. No base quality values were provided; no much bigger clone lies one nucleotide off. These data belong to a study of blood T cells in healthy people across ages (dated by TCRdb to the mid-2010s). At the level of the whole study: In model experiments, template switching captured about one uniquely barcoded TCR beta cDNA molecule for every two T cells. Donors were grouped into four age groups: young (average about 15 years), middle-aged (around 39), aged (around 66) and long-lived (around 80). For two donors (one aged 18 to 30 and one aged 80 or older), the study analyzed two additional independent replicas of 1 million unique cDNA reads from the same blood draw. To track age-related changes in TCR beta repertoire diversity, the study relied on deep sequencing normalized with unique cDNA molecular identifiers. Results the study describes overall, beyond this receptor: Conclusive comparison of naive and antigen-experienced compartments was prevented by the profiling of bulk unsorted PBMCs. Observed TCR beta diversity correlated strongly with the percentage of naive T cells measured by flow cytometry. Estimates of total diversity based on one million sequenced T cells were considered lower bounds and underestimates. The CMV infection status of donors was not known, potentially confounding age-related changes in expanded clonotypes. As age increased, observed TCR beta diversity per million T cells dropped in a roughly linear way, and a significant reduction was already evident by age around 41. Compared with the aged group, the long-lived group had more naive CD4+ T cells, fewer expanded clones and increased TCR diversity, a pattern suggesting age selection.

Libraries came from 5' RACE. The reads were generated on an Illumina HiSeq 2500. A second about 6 to 11 cycle PCR used a sample-barcoded 5' primer and a J-beta primer mix. A unique molecular identifier was introduced onto each TCR beta cDNA molecule by a template-switch 5' adaptor carrying 12 random nucleotides. At least 2.5 million CDR3-containing paired-end reads were obtained from each sample. The Mint cDNA synthesis kit, primed by a TRBC-specific oligonucleotide, was used to synthesize first-strand cDNA from all RNA. Following uracil-DNA glycosylase treatment, a first 18-cycle PCR with universal primers M1SS and BC2_uni_R was performed on all cDNA. Per the authors' processing: Normalization of each sample was performed by random selection of 1 million high-quality reads, each carrying a distinct molecular identifier. Instead of being binned into consensus sequences, reads that shared molecular identifiers were thrown out. MiTCR, set to a Q25 quality threshold and the strictest error-elimination algorithm, was used for CDR3 identification, clonotype clustering and error correction. A nonparametric unseen species model with Euler transformation was used to estimate a lower bound on total TCR beta diversity. TCRdb took the public reads, trimmed them with fastp at Q25, ran MiXCR for clone calling and kept in-frame beta chains. Under each unique CDR3 protein, matching rows form one entry showing the most common genes and DNA. TCRdb assigned the V and J calls; the authors' analysis was not used. The sample contains 550,000 to 650,000 distinct CDR3 sequences, roughly a quarter of them found a single time. The ten most abundant clones make up over 3.5% of the sample.

Systemically healthy Caucasian individuals from Russia, some 36 in total and aged about 6 to 95 years, were included as donors. Each donor gave ten milliliters of peripheral blood, collected into EDTA-treated Vacutainer tubes. PBMCs were isolated by Ficoll-Paque density-gradient centrifugation, with at least 6.5 million obtained per sample. Trizol reagent was used to extract total RNA from PBMCs, with at least 5.5 micrograms per sample. For every donor, flow cytometry on a PBMC aliquot measured the percentage of naive CD45RAhigh/CD27high T cells. The sample was also linked to a second study, of T cells of mothers and their children. Looking at the second paper: Nine systemically healthy Caucasian individuals, comprising three mothers and their six children, were included as donors. cDNA synthesis consumed the entire amount of extracted RNA, loaded at approximately 1.4 ug RNA in each 15 ul reaction. In the second PCR, the M1S primer introduced both the sample barcodes and 2-4 random nucleotides. Over 9.5 million TCR beta CDR3 reads were obtained for each mother, and millions of reads were obtained for each child. Thymic selection similarly shapes TCR recombination output in related and unrelated pairs, with minor effect from inherited differences. Normalized repertoire overlap was always slightly but never significantly higher in related than unrelated mother-child pairs. No persistent microchimeric T cell clones were found, with a detection sensitivity of 75 to 100 clones per million clonotypes. The study used deep NGS to compare TCR beta repertoires of mothers and children, seeking features distinguishing related mother-child pairs from unrelated individuals. On average, the children were around 11 +/- 4 years old, while the mothers were approximately 41 +/- 4 years old. After adapter ligation was performed with NEBNext reagents, the libraries were sequenced on an Illumina HiSeq 2000 with 100+100 nt paired-end reads. To prevent cross-contamination, the mother and child libraries were prepared one month apart and sequenced in separate runs. For each donor, somewhere between about 450,000 and 2,000,000 distinct TCR beta clonotypes were identified. Naive TCR beta clonotypes were estimated from low-frequency clonotypes matched to each donor's FACS-determined naive share, without sorting.

The source material was blood. This sequence originates from a boy between 2 and 10 years old in good health.

The CDR3 region: CASSFGRLRDYEQYF. DNA sequence: TGTGCCAGCAGTTTCGGGCGTCTCCGTGACTACGAGCAGTACTTC. This sequence uses TRBV12-3 or TRBV12-4 and TRBJ2-5, with the D gene not confidently named. The assigned J gene may be wrong: the sequence end matches TRBJ2-7 better. From its cysteine to its phenylalanine, the CDR3 spans 15 amino acids. This entry keeps only the CDR3 DNA: 45 bases, framed from base 1.